The TCR beta chain described here comes from a study of early T cells in non-severe SARS-CoV-2 infection. This clonotype was seen a few times. The TCR library protocol attached unique molecular identifiers to the individual cDNA molecules. MiXCR, applied by TCRdb to the 5' RACE reads, yields one record per CDR3 protein. The sample has just under 85,000 distinct CDR3 sequences, more than 9% seen once. The CDR3 has 16 residues. Per the germline V gene, CDR1 is PRHDT and CDR2 is FYEKMQ (reference sequence). V shed 1 base, J shed 9 bases, and the junction held 6 bases outside the gene matches. The chain combines TRBV13 with TRBJ2-1, with 13 bases aligning to TRBD2. The TCR originated in an adult who was a healthcare worker with PCR-confirmed SARS-CoV-2 infection or an uninfected control (not recorded which). Here the sequenced sample was whole blood, taken at baseline. In nucleotides, the CDR3 is TGTGCCAGCAGCTTAGAACTAGCGGGAGGGACGGGTGAGCAGTTCTTC. Its protein product is CASSLELAGGTGEQFF.